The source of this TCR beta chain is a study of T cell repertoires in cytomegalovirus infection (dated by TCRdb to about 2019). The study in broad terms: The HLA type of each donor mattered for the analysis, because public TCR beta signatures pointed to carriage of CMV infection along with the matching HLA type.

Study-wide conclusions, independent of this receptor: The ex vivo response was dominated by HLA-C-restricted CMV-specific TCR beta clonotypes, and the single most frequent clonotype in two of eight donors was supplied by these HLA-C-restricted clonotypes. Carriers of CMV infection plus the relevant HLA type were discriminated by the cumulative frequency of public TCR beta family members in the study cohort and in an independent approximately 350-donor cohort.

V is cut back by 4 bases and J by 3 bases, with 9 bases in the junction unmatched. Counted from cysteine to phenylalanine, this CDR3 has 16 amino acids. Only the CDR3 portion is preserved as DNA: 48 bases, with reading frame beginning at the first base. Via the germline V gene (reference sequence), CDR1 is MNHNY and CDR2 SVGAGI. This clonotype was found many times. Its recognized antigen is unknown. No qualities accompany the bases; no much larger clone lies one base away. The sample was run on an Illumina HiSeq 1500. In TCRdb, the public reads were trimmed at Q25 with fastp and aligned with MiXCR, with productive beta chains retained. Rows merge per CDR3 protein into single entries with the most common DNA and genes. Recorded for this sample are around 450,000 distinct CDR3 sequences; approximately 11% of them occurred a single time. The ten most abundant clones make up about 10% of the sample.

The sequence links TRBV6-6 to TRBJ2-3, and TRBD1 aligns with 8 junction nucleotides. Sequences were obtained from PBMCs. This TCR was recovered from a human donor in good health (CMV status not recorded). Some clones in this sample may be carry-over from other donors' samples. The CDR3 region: CASSSDRAAGTDTQYF. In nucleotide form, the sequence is TGTGCCAGCAGTTCGGACAGGGCGGCAGGAACAGATACGCAGTATTTT.